This entry lists 13 T cell receptor beta chains sequenced from one sample in a study of blood T cell repertoires in COVID-19. Profiled with immunoSEQ multiplex PCR; TCRdb holds only in-frame clones, not every one. The sample consists of some 70,000 clones, around four fifths of them appearing once. Input material: peripheral blood. The origin of the receptors is a man aged 60 to 75 with acute or convalescent COVID-19.

This rearrangement joins TRBV12-3 or TRBV12-4 to TRBJ1-1; D is undetermined. This CDR3 has 13 residues. Trimming removed 4 bases at V and 2 bases at J, with 8 bases between. The CDR3 reads CASSSQKNTEAFF. DNA of the CDR3: TGTGCCAGCAGTTCCCAGAAAAACACTGAAGCTTTCTTT.

This clone has a handful of counts. This chain uses TRBV19 with TRBJ1-1; TRBD1 matches 9 bases. The trim removed 3 bases at V and 13 bases at J, leaving 6 bases unmatched. CDR3 size: 12 residues. Germline V lookup: CDR1 LNHDA, CDR2 SQIVND (reference sequence). CDR3 sequence (DNA): TGTGCCAGTAGTATCCGTGGGGACAGGGATTTCTTT. This codes for CASSIRGDRDFF.

This chain uses TRBV3-1 (or the pseudogene TRBV3-2) with TRBJ1-5, with 7 bases lining up with TRBD1. V lost 4 bases, J lost 4 bases, and 16 bases stayed unmatched. Germline V lookup: CDR1 LGHDT, CDR2 YNNKEL (reference sequence). This CDR3 has 18 amino acids. CDR3 sequence reads: CASSRRPFTGQTNQPQHF. DNA for the CDR3: TGTGCCAGCAGCCGACGCCCTTTTACGGGACAGACAAATCAGCCCCAGCATTTT.

This clone has just a few counts. Being one base from a much bigger clone, this may be a read error. This chain connects TRBV5-1 to TRBJ1-6; TRBD1 might be the D (6 bases). Trimming left V 0 bases short and J 7 bases short, with 14 bases between. From germline, CDR1 is SGHRS and CDR2 YFSETQ. The CDR3 consists of 16 residues. CDR3 nucleotides: TGCGCCAGCAGCTTGGAGGGGGGCGGGGGCAATTCACCCCTCCACTTT. This gives the protein CASSLEGGGGNSPLHF.

The chain combines TRBV21-1 with TRBJ2-5; the table assigns TRBD1, which was not confirmed against the DNA. TRBV21-1 is recorded as a pseudogene. This CDR3 comprises 15 residues. CDR3 coding DNA: TGTGCCAGCAACTACCGGGACAAGTACCAAGAGACCCAGTACTTC. This translates into CASNYRDKYQETQYF.

This chain joins TRBV2 and TRBJ1-2; possibly TRBD1 for D (6 bases). Germline V lookup: CDR1 SNHLY, CDR2 FYNNEI. Trimming took 8 bases from V and 6 from J, leaving 13 bases between them. This CDR3 region has 12 residues. The CDR3 here is CASPRGLDGYTF. The CDR3 DNA is TGTGCCAGCCCGCGGGGGCTTGATGGCTACACCTTC.

This rearrangement joins TRBV3-1 (or the pseudogene TRBV3-2) to TRBJ2-7, with D maybe TRBD1 (6 bases). Trimming stripped 4 bases from V and 3 bases from J, with 13 bases between. Germline V gene sequence: CDR1 LGHDT, CDR2 YNNKEL (reference sequence). The CDR3 contains 14 residues. The CDR3 nucleotides are TGTGCCAGCAGCCGCCCGGACAGCGACTACGAGCAGTACTTC. Amino acid sequence: CASSRPDSDYEQYF.

The chain uses TRBV4-1 and TRBJ2-1; no definite D call. In germline, CDR1 is MGHRA, CDR2 YSYEKL. The CDR3 consists of 15 residues. Trimming stripped 3 bases from V and 4 bases from J, with 13 bases between. CDR3 bases: TGCGCCAGCAGCCAGCTGGCGGATCAATACAATGAGCAGTTCTTC. The encoded protein is CASSQLADQYNEQFF.

The J gene is TRBJ2-3, the V gene TRBV19; 12 bases map to TRBD2. Germline values: CDR1 LNHDA, CDR2 SQIVND (reference sequence). The CDR3 length is 16 residues. Trimming cost V 3 bases and J 4 bases; bases outside gene matches: 5. The CDR3 sequence: CASSIGLAGGADTQYF. CDR3 in DNA: TGTGCCAGTAGTATTGGTCTAGCGGGAGGGGCAGATACGCAGTATTTT.

This clone is a singleton in its sample. V gene TRBV5-1 combines with J gene TRBJ2-1; D remains unclear. V was shortened by 0 bases and J by 0 bases, with 7 bases between the two germline ends. Germline V gene data show CDR1 as SGHRS and CDR2 as YFSETQ. The CDR3 is 15 residues long. The CDR3 loop is CASSLVPDSYNEQFF. Written as DNA, the CDR3 is TGCGCCAGCAGCTTGGTGCCAGACTCCTACAATGAGCAGTTCTTC.

The chain is built from TRBV4-2 and TRBJ2-1; 14 bases line up with TRBD2. From germline, CDR1 is LGHNA and CDR2 YNFKEQ. Trimming at V came to 1 base and at J to 8 bases, leaving 10 bases not matched to a gene. The CDR3 has 18 residues. CDR3 bases: TGTGCCAGCAGCCAAGCGCGAGGGACTAGCGGGAGATGGGATGAGCAGTTCTTC. This translates into CASSQARGTSGRWDEQFF.

There are a few counts of this clone. The chain carries TRBV18 and TRBJ1-3; a weak D match, TRBD1 (6 bases). CDR1 and CDR2 (germline): KGHSH, LQKENI. With 1 base removed from V and 2 bases from J, the gap between germline ends came to 12 bases. The CDR3 extends over 16 amino acids. The CDR3 coding sequence is TGTGCCAGCTCACCACGGGGGCAGGGTGCTGGAAACACCATATATTTT. Its protein is CASSPRGQGAGNTIYF.

The rearrangement joins TRBV4-1 to TRBJ2-7, with D possibly matching TRBD1 (5 bases). The V and J ends lost 1 base and 6 bases respectively, with 10 bases between them. The length of the CDR3 is 13 residues. The germline CDR1 and CDR2 sequences are MGHRA and YSYEKL. This CDR3 reads CASSQVGDTEQYV. The CDR3 region has the DNA TGCGCCAGCAGCCAAGTAGGGGATACCGAGCAGTACGTC.